This entry features one TCR beta chain sequence. Additional DNA sequences in this sample encode the identical CDR3. The method was immunoSEQ multiplex PCR; TCRdb's version includes in-frame clones alone and lacks a portion of them. The sample records over 85,000 clones, roughly 92% being singletons. The Seattle site enrolled patients during active infection and followed them longitudinally. This record comes from a study of blood T cell repertoires in COVID-19. On the study more broadly: Sources were T cells, B-cell-depleted T cells, or PBMCs; the material itself was cDNA or gDNA.

The sample taken for sequencing was peripheral blood. The sequence came from a woman aged 50 to 60 with COVID-19, enrolled during active disease.

In DNA form, the CDR3 reads TGTGCCAGCAGTTTAGTCAGCTATGGCTACACCTTC. This sequence encodes CASSLVSYGYTF. The chain recombines TRBV28 with TRBJ1-2, with D hard to call. Trimming shortened V by 2 bases and J by 4 bases, and 5 bases separated the two germline ends. From germline, CDR1 is MDHEN and CDR2 SYDVKM. The CDR3 runs to 12 residues.